This TCR beta chain was captured by sequencing in a study of PD-L1 blockade in urothelial cancer. The germline V gene has CDR1 SGHRS and CDR2 YFSETQ. The V gene lost 0 bases and the J gene lost 7 bases, with 11 bases spanning the gap. The CDR3 is 14 amino acids. This clone was seen once. Sequencing used immunoSEQ multiplex PCR; TCRdb keeps in-frame clones, though not all of them. The table includes about 88,000 clones, more than 85% detected once. The rearrangement uses TRBV5-1 and TRBJ1-5; D not resolved. The receptor's source is a man aged 55 to 69 with urothelial cancer. The sequencing here drew on PBMCs, taken around atezolizumab (anti-PD-L1) treatment. Here the CDR3 reads CASSLEAAGQPQHF. CDR3 nucleotide sequence: TGCGCCAGCAGCTTGGAGGCTGCGGGGCAGCCCCAGCATTTT.